The 20 T cell receptor beta chains presented below share a single source sample, sequenced in a study of CD8 T cells in Susac syndrome. An input of about 0.45 to 1 ug of RNA was subjected to reverse transcription using random hexamers. Using its own MiXCR run on the immunoSEQ multiplex PCR reads, TCRdb lists one record per CDR3 protein. Of about 200,000 distinct CDR3 sequences listed, around 90% are singletons. Sequencing used CD4+ T cells from PBMCs. Receptors were obtained from a human donor with Susac syndrome.

The V gene is TRBV30, the J gene TRBJ2-7, with D perhaps TRBD1 (5 bases). CDR1 GTSNPN and CDR2 SVGIG come from the germline V gene (reference sequence). This CDR3 has 13 amino acids. Trimming pared 5 bases from V and 6 bases from J, leaving 17 bases between. The CDR3 reads CAWDAAQGVEQYF. The CDR3 DNA sequence: TGTGCCTGGGATGCTGCCCAGGGTGTCGAGCAGTACTTC.

This rearrangement joins TRBV3-1 to TRBJ1-2, with 7 nucleotides matching TRBD1. With V trimmed by 1 base and J by 7 bases, 6 bases remained unmatched. Germline CDR1 LGHDT, CDR2 YNNKEL (reference sequence). CDR3 length: 14 amino acids. In DNA, the CDR3 is TGTGCCAGCAGCCAAGCGAGGGGGCAGGGTGGCTACACCTTC. Amino acids: CASSQARGQGGYTF. The full variable domain, with the rest looked up from reference TRBV3-1 and TRBJ1-2, is DTAVSQTPKYLVTQMGNDKSIKCEQNLGHDTMYWYKQDSKKFLKIMFSYNNKELIINETVPNRFSPKSPDKAHLNLHINSLELGDSAVYFCASSQARGQGGYTFGSGTRLTVV.

The V call is TRBV19, the J call TRBJ2-1; TRBD2 aligns across 13 bases. The CDR3 is made up of 18 amino acids. J was trimmed by 2 bases and V by 0 bases; bases with no gene match: 4. In germline, CDR1 is LNHDA, CDR2 SQIVND (reference sequence). The CDR3 here is CASSIDSTSGRAYNEQFF. CDR3 DNA: TGTGCCAGTAGTATAGATAGTACTAGCGGGAGGGCCTACAATGAGCAGTTCTTC.

The rearrangement uses TRBV7-3 and TRBJ2-3; 7 bases line up with TRBD2. The germline gives CDR1 SGHTA, CDR2 FQGTGA. Trimming took 4 bases from V and 3 from J; bases not matched to a gene: 7. The CDR3 length is 15 residues. As DNA, the CDR3 is TGTGCCAGCAGCTGGGGAGCGGGGACTACAGATACGCAGTATTTT. Translated, it gives CASSWGAGTTDTQYF.

This chain joins TRBV9 and TRBJ2-5; 7 positions agree with TRBD2. Per germline, CDR1 SGDLS and CDR2 YYNGEE. The trim removed 4 bases at V and 4 bases at J, leaving 10 bases unmatched. The CDR3 has 15 amino acids. The CDR3 DNA reads as TGTGCCAGCAGCTCTTACGGACTAGTGGCAGAGACCCAGTACTTC. It codes for CASSSYGLVAETQYF.

The chain combines TRBV7-2 with TRBJ2-1, with a weak D call TRBD1 (6 bases). V lost 5 bases and J 7 bases, leaving 18 bases between the germline ends. Germline V gene lookup returns CDR1 SGHTA and CDR2 FQGNSA. The CDR3 has 15 amino acids. The CDR3 nucleotides are TGTGCCAGCAGCCCGTCGGAACAGGGTTGGAATGAGCAGTTCTTC. It codes for CASSPSEQGWNEQFF.

J is TRBJ2-7 and V is TRBV9, with unresolved D. CDR1 and CDR2 from the germline V gene are SGDLS and YYNGEE. The CDR3 has 14 residues. V was trimmed by 0 bases and J by 2 bases, leaving 9 bases between them. The CDR3 DNA follows: TGTGCCAGCAGCGTAGACGGCAGTACCTACGAGCAGTACTTC. The encoded protein is CASSVDGSTYEQYF.

The rearrangement joins TRBV15 to TRBJ1-1; perhaps TRBD1 as D (5 bases). The CDR3 runs to 15 residues. The germline gives CDR1 LNHNV, CDR2 YYDKDF (reference sequence). Trimming removed 6 bases from V and 5 bases from J, with 19 bases in between. CDR3 loop: CATRNPGGGWTEAFF. As DNA, the CDR3 is TGTGCCACCAGAAACCCGGGGGGGGGTTGGACTGAAGCTTTCTTT.

This chain links TRBV14 with TRBJ1-2; a possible D gene is TRBD1 (6 bases). The germline V gene has CDR1 SGHDN and CDR2 FVKESK. The CDR3 is 13 residues long. The V gene lost 4 bases and the J gene lost 6 bases, with 12 bases spanning the gap. The CDR3 coding sequence is TGTGCCAGCAGCCGCGACAGGAAGGATGGCTACACCTTC. The encoded protein is CASSRDRKDGYTF.

V usage is TRBV3-1 and J usage is TRBJ2-7; a possible D gene is TRBD2 (5 bases). Germline assignment: CDR1 LGHDT and CDR2 YNNKEL (reference sequence). The CDR3 has 13 residues. Trimming removed 1 base at V and 4 bases at J, with 8 bases between. The CDR3 coding sequence is TGTGCCAGCAGCCAAGTTCGGGGTTACGAGCAGTACTTC. It encodes CASSQVRGYEQYF.

The rearrangement joins TRBV19 to TRBJ1-5, with 7 positions matching TRBD1. The junction had 11 bases not matched to a gene; V was cut back by 6 bases and J by 3 bases. The length of the CDR3 is 16 residues. CDR1 and CDR2 from the germline V gene are LNHDA and SQIVND (reference sequence). The CDR3 coding sequence is TGTGCCAGTAGGATCCCCGGCAGGGGGTCCAATCAGCCCCAGCATTTT. Amino acids: CASRIPGRGSNQPQHF.

The chain uses TRBV5-1 and TRBJ1-4; D unclear. CDR1 and CDR2 (germline): SGHRS, YFSETQ. The V gene lost 0 bases and the J gene lost 4 bases, with 13 bases spanning the gap. CDR3 length: 16 residues. DNA of the CDR3: TGCGCCAGCAGCTTGGAGGGAGACGGATTTAATGAAAAACTGTTTTTT. Translating it yields CASSLEGDGFNEKLFF.

DNA of the CDR3: TGCGCCAGCAGCTTGTTTGTCCGACTCAAGGACACTGAAGCTTTCTTT. Translation gives CASSLFVRLKDTEAFF. V usage is TRBV5-1 and J usage is TRBJ1-1; D uncertain. The germline V gene encodes CDR1 SGHRS and CDR2 YFSETQ. The V end lost 1 base, the J end lost 3 bases, and 16 bases lay between the germline ends. The CDR3 totals 16 residues.

The V call is TRBV3-1, the J call TRBJ2-3; 12 bases line up with TRBD2. CDR3 size: 17 residues. Germline CDR1 is LGHDT and CDR2 is YNNKEL (reference sequence). V shed 0 bases, J shed 4 bases, and the junction held 5 bases outside the gene matches. Here the CDR3 reads CASSQELAGGTADTQYF. DNA for the CDR3: TGTGCCAGCAGCCAAGAACTAGCGGGAGGAACGGCAGATACGCAGTATTTT.

The chain employs TRBV3-1 and TRBJ2-2; the D gene is possibly TRBD2 (5 bases). Per germline, CDR1 LGHDT and CDR2 YNNKEL (reference sequence). The CDR3 contains 17 residues. V was trimmed by 2 bases and J by 6 bases, leaving 19 bases between them. The CDR3 sequence is CASSQPPGTSVSGELFF. The CDR3 bases are TGTGCCAGCAGCCAACCACCCGGAACTAGTGTGTCCGGGGAGCTGTTTTTT. Filled out from reference TRBV3-1 and TRBJ2-2, the complete variable domain reads DTAVSQTPKYLVTQMGNDKSIKCEQNLGHDTMYWYKQDSKKFLKIMFSYNNKELIINETVPNRFSPKSPDKAHLNLHINSLELGDSAVYFCASSQPPGTSVSGELFFGEGSRLTVL.

This chain joins TRBV18 and TRBJ1-4, with a weak D call TRBD1 (5 bases). The CDR3 loop spans 14 amino acids. The germline V and J ends were trimmed by 6 bases and 8 bases, with 16 bases remaining between them. Germline V lookup: CDR1 KGHSH, CDR2 LQKENI. The CDR3 reads CASSPGRLEEKLFF. For the CDR3, the DNA is TGTGCCAGCTCCCCGGGGCGATTGGAGGAAAAACTGTTTTTT. The entire variable domain, with the rest obtained from reference TRBV18 and TRBJ1-4, is as follows: NAGVMQNPRHLVRRRGQEARLRCSPMKGHSHVYWYRQLPEEGLKFMVYLQKENIIDESGMPKERFSAEFPKEGPSILRIQQVVRGDSAAYFCASSPGRLEEKLFFGSGTQLSVL.

The chain is built from TRBV7-9 and TRBJ2-2, with 7 nucleotides matching TRBD1. The CDR3 spans 13 residues. Per germline, CDR1 SEHNR and CDR2 FQNEAQ (reference sequence). V trimming: 5 bases; J trimming: 6 bases; junction bases outside the gene matches: 3. Here the CDR3 reads CASSLTGAGELFF. CDR3 nucleotide sequence: TGTGCCAGCAGCCTCACAGGGGCCGGGGAGCTGTTTTTT.

The chain joins TRBV11-2 to TRBJ1-4, with D perhaps matching TRBD1 (6 bases). The CDR3 is 16 residues long. The V and J ends lost 3 bases and 14 bases respectively, with 25 bases between them. CDR1 and CDR2 from the germline V gene are SGHAT and FQNNGV. CDR3 residues: CASSLDRWGGAGNLFF. CDR3 nucleotides: TGTGCCAGCAGCTTGGACCGGTGGGGGGGCGCGGGAAACCTGTTTTTT.

The V gene is TRBV7-9, the J gene TRBJ1-3, with D unclear. The V end was cut by 2 bases, the J end by 1 base, with 9 bases between. Germline CDR1 SEHNR, CDR2 FQNEAQ (reference sequence). The CDR3 runs to 15 residues. In DNA, the CDR3 is TGTGCCAGCAGCTTACACGCGGGATCTGGAAACACCATATATTTT. It codes for CASSLHAGSGNTIYF.

The chain combines TRBV4-1 with TRBJ1-1, with D possibly matching TRBD1 (5 bases). The germline CDR1 and CDR2 sequences are MGHRA and YSYEKL. Trimming pared 3 bases from V and 10 bases from J, leaving 24 bases between. The CDR3 spans 16 residues. The CDR3 bases are TGCGCCAGCAGCCATATGAGGGCGTCGGGGGGGAGTGGAGCTTTCTTT. The encoded protein is CASSHMRASGGSGAFF.